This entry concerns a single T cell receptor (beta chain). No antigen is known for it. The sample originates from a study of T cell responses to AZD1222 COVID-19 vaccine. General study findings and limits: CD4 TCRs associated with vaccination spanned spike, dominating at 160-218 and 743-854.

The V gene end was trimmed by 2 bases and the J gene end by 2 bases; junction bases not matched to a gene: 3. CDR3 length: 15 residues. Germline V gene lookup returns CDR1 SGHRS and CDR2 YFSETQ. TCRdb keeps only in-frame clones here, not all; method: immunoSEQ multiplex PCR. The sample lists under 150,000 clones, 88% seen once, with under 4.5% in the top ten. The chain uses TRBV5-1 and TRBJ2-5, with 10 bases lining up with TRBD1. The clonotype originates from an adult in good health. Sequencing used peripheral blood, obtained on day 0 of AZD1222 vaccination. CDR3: CASSFGTGDQETQYF. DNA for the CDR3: TGCGCCAGCAGCTTTGGGACAGGGGATCAAGAGACCCAGTACTTC.